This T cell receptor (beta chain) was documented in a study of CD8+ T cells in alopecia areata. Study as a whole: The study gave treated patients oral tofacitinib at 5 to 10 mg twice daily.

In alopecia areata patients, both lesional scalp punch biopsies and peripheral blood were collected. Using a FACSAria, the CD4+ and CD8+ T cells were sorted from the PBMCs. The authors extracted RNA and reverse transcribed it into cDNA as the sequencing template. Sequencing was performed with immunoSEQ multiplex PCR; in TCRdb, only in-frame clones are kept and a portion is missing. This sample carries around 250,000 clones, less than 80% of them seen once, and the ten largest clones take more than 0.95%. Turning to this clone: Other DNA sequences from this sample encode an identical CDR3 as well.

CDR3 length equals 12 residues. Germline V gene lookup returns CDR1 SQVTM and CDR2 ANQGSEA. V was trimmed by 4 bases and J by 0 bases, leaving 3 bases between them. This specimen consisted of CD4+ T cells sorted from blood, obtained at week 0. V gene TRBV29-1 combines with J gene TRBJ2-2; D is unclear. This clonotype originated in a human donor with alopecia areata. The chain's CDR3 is CSVGPNTGELFF. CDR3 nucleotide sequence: TGCAGCGTTGGCCCGAACACCGGGGAGCTGTTTTTT.